Listed here are 31 T cell receptor beta chains from one sample, sequenced in a study of blood T cell repertoires in COVID-19. This table comes from immunoSEQ multiplex PCR, and its TCRdb copy is limited to in-frame clones, with some not included. This table has about 270,000 clones, 85% to 90% appearing once. The sequencing sample was made of PBMCs or T cells enriched from blood (not recorded which). The receptors originated from a young man who had recovered from COVID-19.

This clone has a handful of counts. The rearrangement uses TRBV4-2 and TRBJ1-3; D is uncertain. Germline CDR1 LGHNA, CDR2 YNFKEQ. Trimming took 0 bases from V and 0 from J, leaving 12 bases between them. This CDR3 spans 17 amino acids. In DNA, the CDR3 is TGTGCCAGCAGCCAAGATTTGAGGCGTAGCTCTGGAAACACCATATATTTT. Residues: CASSQDLRRSSGNTIYF.

This clone was seen just once. This chain links TRBV6-5 with TRBJ1-2; 7 bases match TRBD1. Per germline, CDR1 MNHEY and CDR2 SVGAGI. The CDR3 runs 15 residues. Trimming took 5 bases from V and 4 from J; bases not matched to a gene: 10. The CDR3 protein is CASSHRDSRPYGYTF. Here the CDR3 DNA reads TGTGCCAGCAGTCATCGGGACAGCCGGCCCTATGGCTACACCTTC.

The rearrangement joins TRBV5-5 to TRBJ1-2; 7 bases are a match to TRBD1. This CDR3 contains 14 residues. The V gene end was trimmed by 1 base and the J gene end by 8 bases; junction bases not matched to a gene: 8. Germline V lookup: CDR1 SGHKS, CDR2 YYEKEE (reference sequence). The CDR3 DNA follows: TGTGCCAGCAGCTTGATCGACAGGGTGGGCGGCTACACCTTC. Translation gives CASSLIDRVGGYTF.

The chain is built from TRBV6-5 and TRBJ2-7; D not certain. Germline V gene sequence: CDR1 MNHEY, CDR2 SVGAGI. The CDR3 has 15 residues. The V end was cut by 5 bases, the J end by 0 bases, with 14 bases between. Here the CDR3 reads CASSPEAASSYEQYF. CDR3 sequence (DNA): TGTGCCAGCAGTCCAGAAGCCGCTAGCTCCTACGAGCAGTACTTC.

The V and J genes are TRBV30 and TRBJ1-1; no firm D call. The V gene's germline CDR1 is GTSNPN and CDR2 SVGIG (reference sequence). V was pared by 3 bases and J by 0 bases, with 14 bases between. The CDR3 runs to 15 residues. CDR3 protein: CAWREGPVLNTEAFF. The CDR3 bases are TGTGCCTGGAGGGAGGGTCCTGTCTTGAACACTGAAGCTTTCTTT.

This sequence joins TRBV15 and TRBJ1-2, with TRBD1 matching 7 bases. This CDR3 is 13 amino acids long. Germline V gene sequence: CDR1 LNHNV, CDR2 YYDKDF (reference sequence). Unmatched junction bases numbered 5, after V lost 6 bases and J lost 4 bases. DNA for the CDR3: TGTGCCACCAGTCGGGACAGCTCCTATGGCTACACCTTC. Its protein is CATSRDSSYGYTF. The variable domain in full, with the rest retrieved from reference TRBV15 and TRBJ1-2, is DAMVIQNPRYQVTQFGKPVTLSCSQTLNHNVMYWYQQKSSQAPKLLFHYYDKDFNNEADTPDNFQSRRPNTSFCFLDIRSPGLGDTAMYLCATSRDSSYGYTFGSGTRLTVV.

The chain is built from TRBV11-2 and TRBJ1-5; 7 positions agree with TRBD1. The germline V gene has CDR1 SGHAT and CDR2 FQNNGV. CDR3 length: 15 residues. Germline trimming cut 4 bases from V and 1 base from J; bases unmatched to any gene: 4. CDR3 residues: CASSSDRASNQPQHF. The CDR3 nucleotides are TGTGCCAGCAGCTCAGACAGGGCGAGCAATCAGCCCCAGCATTTT.

This chain joins TRBV4-2 and TRBJ2-5, with TRBD2 identical over 13 bases. Germline V gene data show CDR1 as LGHNA and CDR2 as YNFKEQ. The CDR3 loop spans 17 amino acids. V dropped 4 bases and J dropped 5; count of bases not matched to a gene: 10. CDR3 nucleotides: TGTGCCAGCAGCCGAAACGGACTAGCGGGGGCGGGGGAGACCCAGTACTTC. Amino acid sequence: CASSRNGLAGAGETQYF.

The genes are TRBV27 and TRBJ2-7; TRBD1 matches at 7 bases. The V gene's germline CDR1 is MNHEY and CDR2 SMNVEV (reference sequence). This CDR3 spans 13 amino acids. The V segment lost 4 bases and the J segment 3 bases; nucleotides outside the gene matches: 3. The CDR3 sequence is CASSSAGGYEQYF. For the CDR3, the DNA is TGTGCCAGCAGTTCGGCAGGGGGCTACGAGCAGTACTTC.

The chain recombines TRBV7-9 with TRBJ2-1; TRBD2 matches at 7 bases. This CDR3 contains 14 residues. Germline V gene sequence: CDR1 SEHNR, CDR2 FQNEAQ (reference sequence). With V trimmed by 5 bases and J by 9 bases, 10 bases remained unmatched. CDR3 nucleotides: TGTGCCAGCAGCCCCTGGGGGGGGATGGTTGAGCAGTTCTTC. As protein: CASSPWGGMVEQFF.

The chain links TRBV24-1 to TRBJ1-2; the D is unclear. The ends were cut back, 2 bases at V and 3 bases at J, with 9 bases in the middle. CDR1 is KGHDR and CDR2 is SFDVKD in the germline V gene. This CDR3 comprises 14 residues. The chain's CDR3 is CATSDSNSHYGYTF. The CDR3 nucleotides are TGTGCCACCAGTGATTCGAACAGCCACTATGGCTACACCTTC.

The rearrangement links TRBV2 to TRBJ2-7, with unresolved D. Trimming pared 5 bases from V and 0 bases from J, leaving 5 bases between. CDR1 and CDR2 (germline): SNHLY, FYNNEI. The CDR3 is made up of 12 amino acids. CDR3 in amino acids: CASSRSSYEQYF. CDR3 DNA sequence: TGTGCCAGCAGTCGGAGCTCCTACGAGCAGTACTTC.

This clone was counted once. The chain has TRBV29-1 and TRBJ2-1, with D perhaps matching TRBD1 (6 bases). This CDR3 spans 12 amino acids. Trimming removed 7 bases from V and 7 bases from J, with 14 bases in between. The germline V gene has CDR1 SQVTM and CDR2 ANQGSEA. The CDR3 here is CSGQTTGNEQFF. The CDR3 DNA follows: TGCAGCGGACAAACAACAGGGAATGAGCAGTTCTTC.

V gene TRBV5-1 combines with J gene TRBJ1-4; D not resolved. Trimming pared 4 bases from V and 0 bases from J, leaving 7 bases between. The CDR3 runs 14 residues. Germline CDR1 is SGHRS and CDR2 is YFSETQ. The CDR3 reads CASSPRSTNEKLFF. CDR3 DNA sequence: TGCGCCAGCAGCCCGCGGTCAACTAATGAAAAACTGTTTTTT.

V gene TRBV4-1 combines with J gene TRBJ2-7; D gene uncertain. Trimming stripped 6 bases from V and 2 bases from J, with 17 bases between. CDR3 size: 15 residues. Germline CDR1 and CDR2: MGHRA and YSYEKL. The CDR3 sequence is CASSYIYRSTYEQYF. DNA of the CDR3: TGCGCCAGCAGTTATATATACAGATCTACCTACGAGCAGTACTTC.

The J gene is TRBJ2-1, the V gene TRBV6-2 or TRBV6-3; 8 bases map to TRBD2. CDR3 length: 16 residues. V lost 6 bases to trimming and J lost 6 bases; unmatched junction nucleotides: 13. Germline assignment: CDR1 MNHEY and CDR2 SVGEGT. The CDR3 bases are TGTGCCAGCAGCCCCTTCGGGAGGGCCTTTCGCAATGAGCAGTTCTTC. Translating gives CASSPFGRAFRNEQFF.

This clone appeared once. V and J are TRBV6-5 and TRBJ2-5; D is uncertain. The CDR3 is made up of 13 amino acids. The V gene lost 6 bases and the J gene lost 1 base, with 9 bases spanning the gap. The V gene's germline CDR1 is MNHEY and CDR2 SVGAGI. CDR3 DNA: TGTGCCAGCAGCAGCGCCACCCAAGAGACCCAGTACTTC. Amino acid sequence: CASSSATQETQYF.

V usage is TRBV13 and J usage is TRBJ1-2; D uncertain. In germline, CDR1 is PRHDT, CDR2 FYEKMQ (reference sequence). Between the trimmed V and J ends, which lost 4 bases and 4 bases, there was a span of 10 bases. There are 13 residues in the CDR3. The CDR3 region has the DNA TGTGCCAGCAGCTCGGGAAGGACCTATGGCTACACCTTC. It specifies CASSSGRTYGYTF.

V usage is TRBV23-1 and J usage is TRBJ2-4; 8 bases are a match to TRBD1. TRBV23-1 carries the ORF label, with uncertain function. V was clipped by 4 bases and J by 6 bases; unmatched bases: 11. This CDR3 has 16 amino acids. The CDR3 DNA sequence: TGCGCCAGCAGTCGTTTCAGGGGGCCCTATTTAAACATTCAGTACTTC. Translated: CASSRFRGPYLNIQYF.

V usage is TRBV5-4 and J usage is TRBJ1-6, with TRBD1 matching over 8 bases. Trimming cost V 3 bases and J 7 bases; bases outside gene matches: 3. This CDR3 region has 14 residues. Germline V gene sequence: CDR1 SGHNT, CDR2 YYREEE (reference sequence). The CDR3, as DNA: TGTGCCAGCAGCTGGACAGGGAACAATTCACCCCTCCACTTT. Protein product: CASSWTGNNSPLHF.

The gene calls are TRBV5-6 and TRBJ2-3, with D perhaps TRBD1 (6 bases). Germline CDR1 reads SGHDT; CDR2 reads YYEEEE. The CDR3 has 13 amino acids. Trimming cost V 3 bases and J 7 bases, with 12 bases left between them. CDR3 in DNA: TGTGCCAGCAGCTCCTTTGACAGGAATACGCAGTATTTT. Its protein product is CASSSFDRNTQYF.

V usage is TRBV19 and J usage is TRBJ1-5; D call uncertain. The CDR3 spans 11 residues. Germline CDR1 and CDR2: LNHDA and SQIVND (reference sequence). The V end lost 8 bases, the J end lost 3 bases, and 5 bases lay between the germline ends. The CDR3 DNA follows: TGTGCCAGTGGAGTCAATCAGCCCCAGCATTTT. It encodes CASGVNQPQHF.

This clone came up a few times. The V call is TRBV5-1, the J call TRBJ2-7; D perhaps matches TRBD1 (6 bases). The CDR3 consists of 12 residues. V was trimmed by 5 bases and J by 2 bases, leaving 8 bases between them. CDR1 SGHRS and CDR2 YFSETQ come from the germline V gene. Here the CDR3 DNA reads TGCGCCAGCAGTGGACAGCCCTACGAGCAGTACTTC. This encodes CASSGQPYEQYF.

V gene TRBV4-1 combines with J gene TRBJ2-7; possibly TRBD2 for D (6 bases). Between the trimmed V and J ends, which lost 0 bases and 1 base, there was a span of 13 bases. Looked up from germline, CDR1 is MGHRA and CDR2 is YSYEKL. This CDR3 spans 16 amino acids. Written as DNA, the CDR3 is TGCGCCAGCAGCCAAGAGGTATACGGGGGATCCTACGAGCAGTACTTC. Translation: CASSQEVYGGSYEQYF.

V is TRBV15 and J is TRBJ1-6; TRBD1 is a possible D gene (5 bases). The CDR3 runs 16 residues. V lost 3 bases, J lost 3 bases, and 12 bases lay in between. In germline, CDR1 is LNHNV, CDR2 YYDKDF (reference sequence). The CDR3 coding sequence is TGTGCCACCAGCAGGACGGCCACAGGCTATAATTCACCCCTCCACTTT. This sequence encodes CATSRTATGYNSPLHF.

In its sample, this clone was seen once. This chain links TRBV7-8 with TRBJ2-1; weak D call: TRBD2 (6 bases). Trimming stripped 8 bases from V and 6 bases from J, with 17 bases between. This CDR3 comprises 14 residues. Germline V gene sequence: CDR1 SGHVS, CDR2 FQNEAQ. The chain's CDR3 is CASGGDSHGNEQFF. The CDR3 DNA reads TGTGCCAGCGGCGGGGACTCCCACGGCAATGAGCAGTTCTTC.

The chain has TRBV7-9 and TRBJ2-1; D may be TRBD2 (6 bases). Germline CDR1 and CDR2: SEHNR and FQNEAQ (reference sequence). The ends were cut back, 1 base at V and 6 bases at J, with 10 bases in the middle. CDR3 length: 14 residues. The CDR3 DNA is TGTGCCAGCAGCTTAGATGGGGGGTCCAATGAGCAGTTCTTC. Its translation is CASSLDGGSNEQFF.

The chain links TRBV6-5 to TRBJ2-1, with 7 bases identical to TRBD2. Germline V gives CDR1 MNHEY, CDR2 SVGAGI. This CDR3 contains 16 residues. V lost 0 bases to trimming and J lost 5 bases; unmatched junction nucleotides: 7. CDR3 loop: CASSYSGEGRHNEQFF. CDR3 nucleotides: TGTGCCAGCAGTTACTCGGGGGAGGGCCGCCACAATGAGCAGTTCTTC.

J is TRBJ1-5 and V is TRBV11-2, with 11 bases lining up with TRBD1. CDR1 and CDR2 from the germline V gene are SGHAT and FQNNGV. Trimming removed 1 base from V and 0 bases from J; junction bases left unmatched: 8. This CDR3 comprises 19 residues. Here the CDR3 DNA reads TGTGCCAGCAGCTTAGCGGGGAAGGACAGGGGGCATAGCAATCAGCCCCAGCATTTT. Its protein product is CASSLAGKDRGHSNQPQHF.

In regard to this clone: The junction departs from germline at one end; a sequencing error may be responsible. The chain recombines TRBV7-9 with TRBJ1-4, with D unresolved. This CDR3 has 12 amino acids. Germline V CDR1 and CDR2: SEHNR, FQNEAQ (reference sequence). The chain's CDR3 is CASSSAETSPHF. CDR3 nucleotide sequence: TGTGCCAGCAGCTCGGCCGAGACAAGCCCTCACTTT.

The V and J genes are TRBV6-5 and TRBJ1-4, with D unresolved. The V end was cut by 5 bases, the J end by 8 bases, with 9 bases between. Germline lookup yields CDR1 MNHEY and CDR2 SVGAGI. This CDR3 spans 12 amino acids. The CDR3 spells CASSPSGEKLFF. CDR3 coding DNA: TGTGCCAGCAGTCCCTCCGGGGAAAAACTGTTTTTT.